The next 32 T cell receptor beta chains were all read from a single sample in a study of beta chain features in type 1 diabetes. The antigens for these receptors are not known. Overall study findings and caveats: Moderate but significant shortening of TCRB CDR3s was recorded in all four CD4+ subsets from Type 1 diabetes patients.

Sequencing targeted expressed TCRB transcripts, as all isolated RNA had been reverse transcribed. Method: immunoSEQ multiplex PCR; TCRdb's copy keeps in-frame clones and lacks some. The sample consists of approximately 150,000 clones, roughly 10% of them appearing once. Specimen: central memory CD4+ T cells from blood. The receptors come from a man between 25 and 39 years old with type 1 diabetes.

The chain couples TRBV19 to TRBJ2-7, with 10 bases that match TRBD1. The CDR3 contains 14 residues. Per germline, CDR1 LNHDA and CDR2 SQIVND (reference sequence). J lost 5 bases, V lost 8 bases, and 9 bases had no gene match. The DNA for the CDR3 is TGTGCCAGTTCGGGACAGGGGTTCCTAGACGAGCAGTACTTC. It is translated as CASSGQGFLDEQYF. Using reference TRBV19 and TRBJ2-7 for the parts outside the CDR3, the full variable domain is DGGITQSPKYLFRKEGQNVTLSCEQNLNHDAMYWYRQDPGQGLRLIYYSQIVNDFQKGDIAEGYSVSREKKESFPLTVTSAQKNPTAFYLCASSGQGFLDEQYFGPGTRLTVT.

The rearrangement joins TRBV5-1 to TRBJ1-3; D might be TRBD1 (5 bases). V gave up 0 bases and J gave up 0 bases, with 13 bases separating them. CDR3 length: 17 residues. CDR1 SGHRS and CDR2 YFSETQ come from the germline V gene. Here the CDR3 DNA reads TGCGCCAGCAGCTTGGCTGGCAGGGCGAGCTCTGGAAACACCATATATTTT. Amino acid sequence: CASSLAGRASSGNTIYF. Based on the CDR3 plus reference TRBV5-1 and TRBJ1-3, the full variable domain is KAGVTQTPRYLIKTRGQQVTLSCSPISGHRSVSWYQQTPGQGLQFLFEYFSETQRNKGNFPGRFSGRQFSNSRSEMNVSTLELGDSALYLCASSLAGRASSGNTIYFGEGSWLTVV.

The sample holds a few counts of this clone. This chain connects TRBV9 to TRBJ2-6; 7 bases map to TRBD1. The germline V gene has CDR1 SGDLS and CDR2 YYNGEE. This CDR3 is 17 amino acids long. V was pared by 3 bases and J by 0 bases, with 6 bases of the junction left unmatched. The CDR3 reads CASSERDRSSGANVLTF. CDR3 bases: TGTGCCAGCAGCGAGAGGGACAGAAGCTCTGGGGCCAACGTCCTGACTTTC.

V and J are TRBV5-1 and TRBJ2-3; no clear D gene. Germline loops: CDR1 SGHRS, CDR2 YFSETQ. The CDR3 has 15 amino acids. The ends were cut back, 7 bases at V and 1 base at J, with 16 bases in the middle. The CDR3: CASALMAAGTDTQYF. CDR3 bases: TGCGCCAGCGCCTTGATGGCGGCGGGCACAGATACGCAGTATTTT.

As to this clone: This specimen includes other DNA sequences encoding the same CDR3. The chain recombines TRBV4-2 with TRBJ2-3, with TRBD2 identical over 11 bases. This CDR3 is 16 amino acids long. The germline V gene has CDR1 LGHNA and CDR2 YNFKEQ. V gave up 1 base and J gave up 3 bases; unmatched junction bases: 3. This chain's CDR3 is CASSQGLAGGTDTQYF. CDR3 DNA: TGTGCCAGCAGCCAAGGCCTAGCGGGGGGAACAGATACGCAGTATTTT.

This clone was observed a handful of times. The chain links TRBV7-9 to TRBJ2-5; maybe TRBD1 (5 bases). The CDR3 is 16 residues long. CDR1 SEHNR and CDR2 FQNEAQ come from the germline V gene (reference sequence). The ends were cut back, 6 bases at V and 1 base at J, with 18 bases in the middle. CDR3 loop: CASRQAHQGPQETQYF. Here the CDR3 DNA reads TGTGCCAGCAGACAAGCGCACCAGGGTCCCCAAGAGACCCAGTACTTC.

This clone came up a few times. This chain joins TRBV4-3 and TRBJ1-4; 7 bases agree with TRBD1. The CDR3 covers 16 residues. The germline V gene encodes CDR1 LGHNA and CDR2 YSLEER. J was trimmed by 5 bases and V by 0 bases; bases with no gene match: 6. The CDR3 nucleotides are TGCGCCAGCAGCCAAGATCTGACAGGGAAAAATGAAAAACTGTTTTTT. Translated, it gives CASSQDLTGKNEKLFF.

There are a few counts of this clone. The chain joins TRBV5-4 to TRBJ2-1; TRBD2 aligns across 10 bases. CDR3 size: 15 residues. In germline, CDR1 is SGHNT, CDR2 YYREEE (reference sequence). Unmatched junction bases numbered 6, after V lost 4 bases and J lost 5 bases. The CDR3 nucleotides read TGTGCCAGCAGCCCCCCCGGGACTAGCGACAATGAGCAGTTCTTC. Translation gives CASSPPGTSDNEQFF. Together with reference TRBV5-4 and TRBJ2-1, the CDR3 gives the full variable domain: ETGVTQSPTHLIKTRGQQVTLRCSSQSGHNTVSWYQQALGQGPQFIFQYYREEENGRGNFPPRFSGLQFPNYSSELNVNALELDDSALYLCASSPPGTSDNEQFFGPGTRLTVL.

This clone was observed a handful of times. CDR3 protein: CASSLGRGQTGEQYF. CDR3 sequence (DNA): TGTGCCAGCAGCTTGGGTCGGGGACAGACGGGCGAGCAGTACTTC. The J gene is TRBJ2-7, the V gene TRBV5-4, with 7 bases aligning to TRBD1. The CDR3 consists of 15 residues. Germline trimming cut 0 bases from V and 6 bases from J; bases unmatched to any gene: 9. In germline, CDR1 is SGHNT, CDR2 YYREEE (reference sequence).

V is TRBV11-1 and J is TRBJ1-2; a possible D gene is TRBD1 (5 bases). V was cut by 1 base and J by 1 base, with 7 bases left in between. Looked up from germline, CDR1 is SGHAT and CDR2 is FQDESV (reference sequence). This CDR3 comprises 14 residues. CDR3 loop: CASSLDRSNYGYTF. The CDR3 bases are TGTGCCAGCAGCTTAGACAGGAGTAACTATGGCTACACCTTC.

The chain is built from TRBV11-2 and TRBJ2-3; possibly TRBD1 for D (5 bases). This CDR3 contains 16 residues. CDR1 SGHAT and CDR2 FQNNGV come from the germline V gene. Trimming stripped 5 bases from V and 2 bases from J, with 17 bases between. This CDR3 is CASSPGGAHTTDTQYF. The CDR3 DNA reads as TGTGCCAGCAGCCCCGGTGGGGCTCACACCACAGATACGCAGTATTTT.

This sequence joins TRBV5-4 and TRBJ1-4; the D is unclear. CDR1 and CDR2 (germline): SGHNT, YYREEE (reference sequence). Trimming shortened V by 1 base and J by 2 bases, and 9 bases separated the two germline ends. CDR3 length equals 15 residues. The DNA for the CDR3 is TGTGCCAGCAGCTTGTGGGAGGCGACTAATGAAAAACTGTTTTTT. Amino acids: CASSLWEATNEKLFF.

In its sample, this clone was seen a few times. This rearrangement joins TRBV27 to TRBJ1-5; TRBD1 might be the D (6 bases). Germline values: CDR1 MNHEY, CDR2 SMNVEV (reference sequence). This CDR3 comprises 15 residues. Trimming shortened V by 0 bases and J by 4 bases, and 10 bases separated the two germline ends. The CDR3 here is CASSLSPQGNQPQHF. The CDR3 bases are TGTGCCAGCAGTTTATCGCCCCAGGGGAATCAGCCCCAGCATTTT.

The rearrangement joins TRBV5-4 to TRBJ2-3, with 8 bases identical to TRBD1. The germline V gene encodes CDR1 SGHNT and CDR2 YYREEE (reference sequence). The junction had 2 bases not matched to a gene; V was cut back by 0 bases and J by 5 bases. This CDR3 contains 14 residues. The CDR3 spells CASSLEQGGDTQYF. In DNA form, the CDR3 reads TGTGCCAGCAGCTTGGAACAGGGGGGAGATACGCAGTATTTT.

The CDR3 nucleotides read TGTGCCAGCAGTGAAAGGCGGGGGGGCTACAACGAGCAGTACTTC. This encodes CASSERRGGYNEQYF. The chain employs TRBV2 and TRBJ2-7, with 9 bases lining up with TRBD2. The junction had 7 bases not matched to a gene; V was cut back by 2 bases and J by 5 bases. Germline-derived CDR1 and CDR2 are SNHLY and FYNNEI. The CDR3 contains 15 residues.

J is TRBJ2-2 and V is TRBV6-5; TRBD2 is a possible D gene (5 bases). CDR1 MNHEY and CDR2 SVGAGI come from the germline V gene. The length of the CDR3 is 14 residues. V was shortened by 7 bases and J by 8 bases, with 17 bases between the two germline ends. In nucleotides, the CDR3 is TGTGCCAGCAAGCTACTAGTGGGGAGTGGGGAGCTGTTTTTT. It specifies CASKLLVGSGELFF.

The table lists this clone with a few counts. The chain recombines TRBV5-1 with TRBJ1-1; 8 bases align to TRBD1. Germline loops: CDR1 SGHRS, CDR2 YFSETQ. Trimming cost V 3 bases and J 8 bases; bases outside gene matches: 12. The CDR3 runs to 15 residues. The CDR3 nucleotides are TGCGCCAGCAGCTCCTCTCCGACAGGGGCAGGAGAAGCTTTCTTT. Amino acid sequence: CASSSSPTGAGEAFF.

This clone was seen only a few times. For the CDR3, the DNA is TGTGCCAGCTCACCGACAGCGGGGGTGGAGGAGACCCAGTACTTC. Residues: CASSPTAGVEETQYF. The chain is built from TRBV18 and TRBJ2-5, with TRBD2 identical over 8 bases. Losses at the gene ends were 3 bases for V and 5 bases for J; bases not matched to a gene: 8. The CDR3 sequence is 15 residues long. Per germline, CDR1 KGHSH and CDR2 LQKENI.

With respect to this clone: Compared with germline, one end of the junction differs, possibly owing to a read error. The genes are TRBV7-7 and TRBJ2-5; 8 nucleotides match TRBD2. Germline-derived CDR1 and CDR2 are SSHAT and FNYEAQ (reference sequence). This CDR3 contains 15 residues. The CDR3 region is CASSLSGGNGETQYF. Written as DNA, the CDR3 is TGTGCTAGCAGCTTAAGCGGGGGTAACGGGGAGACCCAGTACTTC.

This clone was seen a handful of times. The chain combines TRBV4-2 with TRBJ2-7; 11 positions match TRBD1. CDR1 is LGHNA and CDR2 is YNFKEQ in the germline V gene. CDR3 length equals 14 residues. J lost 5 bases, V lost 2 bases, and 2 bases had no gene match. The CDR3 region has the DNA TGTGCCAGCAGCCAACAGGGACAGGGGGACGAGCAGTACTTC. As protein: CASSQQGQGDEQYF.

This chain uses TRBV6-6 with TRBJ1-1; possible D gene TRBD1, 6 bases. V was trimmed by 6 bases and J by 3 bases, leaving 11 bases between them. The CDR3 is made up of 13 amino acids. CDR1 and CDR2 (germline): MNHNY, SVGAGI (reference sequence). CDR3 DNA sequence: TGTGCCAGCAGCCAGGGGAGTGACACTGAAGCTTTCTTT. Amino acid sequence: CASSQGSDTEAFF.

The rearrangement links TRBV7-2 to TRBJ1-5; TRBD1 might be the D (5 bases). CDR3 length equals 17 residues. CDR1 SGHTA and CDR2 FQGNSA come from the germline V gene. V lost 5 bases and J lost 1, with 18 bases in between. DNA of the CDR3: TGTGCCAGCAGCCAGTGGGGGTCGGGGGTCAGCAATCAGCCCCAGCATTTT. It is translated as CASSQWGSGVSNQPQHF.

This chain connects TRBV7-9 to TRBJ2-2, with D possibly TRBD2 on 5 matching bases. Looked up from germline, CDR1 is SEHNR and CDR2 is FQNEAQ (reference sequence). This CDR3 is built from 16 residues. The V end was cut by 5 bases, the J end by 3 bases, with 16 bases between. CDR3 in amino acids: CASSPWELGDTGELFF. CDR3 DNA: TGTGCCAGCAGCCCCTGGGAACTCGGGGACACCGGGGAGCTGTTTTTT.

The chain carries TRBV5-1 and TRBJ2-1, with 7 bases aligning to TRBD1. Trimming took 0 bases from V and 2 from J; bases not matched to a gene: 5. This CDR3 spans 16 amino acids. The V gene's germline CDR1 is SGHRS and CDR2 YFSETQ. The CDR3 DNA reads TGCGCCAGCAGCTTGGCTCCGGGACAGACCTACAATGAGCAGTTCTTC. It translates to CASSLAPGQTYNEQFF. Complete variable domain (other parts from reference TRBV5-1 and TRBJ2-1): KAGVTQTPRYLIKTRGQQVTLSCSPISGHRSVSWYQQTPGQGLQFLFEYFSETQRNKGNFPGRFSGRQFSNSRSEMNVSTLELGDSALYLCASSLAPGQTYNEQFFGPGTRLTVL.

The V gene is TRBV5-4, the J gene TRBJ1-4, with no clear D. Germline CDR1 SGHNT, CDR2 YYREEE (reference sequence). V lost 4 bases, J lost 6 bases, and 10 bases lay in between. The CDR3 runs 13 residues. CDR3 in DNA: TGTGCCAGCAGCACCGAGAGGGATGAAAAACTGTTTTTT. It encodes CASSTERDEKLFF.

The rearrangement links TRBV5-1 to TRBJ2-1; D unclear. The germline gives CDR1 SGHRS, CDR2 YFSETQ. This CDR3 region has 13 residues. V dropped 5 bases and J dropped 4 bases, with 10 bases sitting between them. The CDR3 DNA is TGCGCCAGCAGGGAAGCGAGTTACAATGAGCAGTTCTTC. This sequence encodes CASREASYNEQFF.

This clone came up many times. The genes are TRBV9 and TRBJ2-3; D gene ambiguous. CDR1 and CDR2 from the germline V gene are SGDLS and YYNGEE. The V and J ends lost 5 bases and 3 bases respectively, with 22 bases between them. The CDR3 is 17 residues long. The CDR3 bases are TGTGCCAGCAGTTCAAACTCCGGGTCTCGACTGACAGATACGCAGTATTTT. Amino acids: CASSSNSGSRLTDTQYF.

This clone has a handful of counts. The chain uses TRBV5-1 and TRBJ2-7, with 10 bases aligning to TRBD1. The CDR3 spans 14 residues. Germline values: CDR1 SGHRS, CDR2 YFSETQ. V lost 2 bases to trimming and J lost 3 bases; unmatched junction nucleotides: 2. The CDR3 nucleotides are TGCGCCAGCAGCTTTGGGACAGGGGTCTACGAGCAGTACTTC. It yields the protein CASSFGTGVYEQYF.

This clone was found a few times. The V gene is TRBV13, the J gene TRBJ2-1, with 8 bases matching TRBD1. V lost 5 bases to trimming and J lost 3 bases; unmatched junction nucleotides: 6. The CDR3 extends over 15 amino acids. Germline CDR1 reads PRHDT; CDR2 reads FYEKMQ (reference sequence). The CDR3 loop reads CASSETGTGYNEQFF. Written as DNA, the CDR3 is TGTGCCAGCAGCGAGACCGGGACAGGCTACAATGAGCAGTTCTTC.

This clone appeared a few times. The chain employs TRBV4-1 and TRBJ2-7; D is ambiguous. The germline gives CDR1 MGHRA, CDR2 YSYEKL. V lost 4 bases and J lost 3, with 10 bases in between. This CDR3 spans 13 amino acids. CDR3 sequence (DNA): TGCGCCAGCAGCCTTCAGGAAGGCTACGAGCAGTACTTC. Translating gives CASSLQEGYEQYF.

V is TRBV5-4 and J is TRBJ2-5; D gene ambiguous. The germline V and J ends were trimmed by 4 bases and 1 base, with 14 bases remaining between them. Germline V CDR1 and CDR2: SGHNT, YYREEE (reference sequence). The CDR3 length is 15 residues. CDR3 residues: CASSQQTPGQETQYF. The CDR3 DNA sequence: TGTGCCAGCAGCCAGCAAACTCCGGGCCAAGAGACCCAGTACTTC.

The chain has TRBV27 and TRBJ1-3, with TRBD1 as a possible D gene (6 bases). V was pared by 5 bases and J by 4 bases, with 9 bases between. Germline V CDR1 and CDR2: MNHEY, SMNVEV (reference sequence). The CDR3 sequence is 13 residues long. This CDR3 is CASSRTEGNTIYF. As DNA, the CDR3 is TGTGCCAGCAGTCGGACAGAAGGAAACACCATATATTTT.